Shown below are 21 T cell receptor beta chains from a single sample sequenced in a study of blood T cell repertoires in COVID-19. Some clones are missing from TCRdb's copy, which holds only in-frame ones; the method was immunoSEQ multiplex PCR. Here the sample spans more than 110,000 clones, around nine tenths being singletons. Sequencing was carried out using peripheral blood. Source of these receptors: a man aged 50 or older with active or convalescent COVID-19.

This rearrangement joins TRBV6-2 or TRBV6-3 to TRBJ2-7; weak D call: TRBD2 (6 bases). The CDR3 has 14 amino acids. V lost 2 bases, J lost 3 bases, and 11 bases lay in between. The germline V gene has CDR1 MNHEY and CDR2 SVGEGT. The CDR3 sequence: CASSYGGLLYEQYF. The CDR3 coding sequence is TGTGCCAGCAGTTACGGAGGACTACTCTACGAGCAGTACTTC.

CDR3 sequence reads: CASSEFFEGGKEQFF. CDR3 in DNA: TGCGCCAGCAGTGAGTTCTTTGAGGGAGGGAAAGAGCAGTTCTTC. This rearrangement joins TRBV10-2 to TRBJ2-1; TRBD2 aligns across 7 bases. CDR3 size: 15 residues. Losses at the gene ends were 1 base for V and 10 bases for J; bases not matched to a gene: 10. Looked up from germline, CDR1 is WSHSY and CDR2 is SAAADI.

The chain links TRBV4-2 to TRBJ2-4; 9 positions match TRBD1. The germline V gene has CDR1 LGHNA and CDR2 YNFKEQ. The CDR3 totals 16 residues. J was trimmed by 2 bases and V by 1 base; bases with no gene match: 3. The CDR3 loop reads CASSQGDRVSKNIQYF. CDR3 sequence (DNA): TGTGCCAGCAGCCAAGGGGACAGGGTATCCAAAAACATTCAGTACTTC.

This clone was observed a single time. This chain connects TRBV2 to TRBJ1-2, with 7 positions matching TRBD1. Germline loops: CDR1 SNHLY, CDR2 FYNNEI. With V trimmed by 8 bases and J by 12 bases, 6 bases remained unmatched. This CDR3 has 10 residues. CDR3: CASGDRANTF. In DNA, the CDR3 is TGTGCCAGCGGAGACAGGGCCAACACCTTC.

This clone was detected once. CDR3 sequence: CASAGASGANVLTF. The CDR3 nucleotides read TGTGCCAGCGCAGGGGCATCTGGGGCCAACGTCCTGACTTTC. The V call is TRBV2, the J call TRBJ2-6; D possibly corresponds to TRBD1 (6 bases). V lost 8 bases, J lost 1 base, and 9 bases lay in between. Germline values: CDR1 SNHLY, CDR2 FYNNEI. The length of the CDR3 is 14 residues.

The chain employs TRBV11-2 and TRBJ1-2; weak D call: TRBD1 (5 bases). The germline V gene encodes CDR1 SGHAT and CDR2 FQNNGV. Trimming took 1 base from V and 4 from J, leaving 13 bases between them. This CDR3 has 15 amino acids. CDR3 sequence: CASSLGASGSYGYTF. The CDR3 DNA reads TGTGCCAGCAGCTTAGGGGCGTCAGGGTCCTATGGCTACACCTTC. Based on the CDR3 plus reference TRBV11-2 and TRBJ1-2, the full variable domain is EAGVAQSPRYKIIEKRQSVAFWCNPISGHATLYWYQQILGQGPKLLIQFQNNGVVDDSQLPKDRFSAERLKGVDSTLKIQPAKLEDSAVYLCASSLGASGSYGYTFGSGTRLTVV.

The V gene is TRBV15, the J gene TRBJ2-7; no definite D call. The germline V gene has CDR1 LNHNV and CDR2 YYDKDF (reference sequence). Trimming removed 0 bases from V and 3 bases from J, with 3 bases in between. This CDR3 spans 12 amino acids. CDR3: CATSRDGYEQYF. The CDR3 DNA reads TGTGCCACCAGCAGAGACGGCTACGAGCAGTACTTC.

V is TRBV5-6 and J is TRBJ2-2; 7 bases match TRBD1. Germline trimming cut 4 bases from V and 9 bases from J; bases unmatched to any gene: 6. This CDR3 is 13 amino acids long. Germline-derived CDR1 and CDR2 are SGHDT and YYEEEE. The CDR3 coding sequence is TGTGCCAGCAGCCGACAGGGTATTAGGGAGCTGTTTTTT. This encodes CASSRQGIRELFF.

This clone appeared a few times. The chain joins TRBV3-1 (or the pseudogene TRBV3-2) to TRBJ2-7, with D possibly matching TRBD1 (6 bases). Germline V CDR1 and CDR2: LGHDT, YNNKEL (reference sequence). This CDR3 region has 15 residues. Trimming took 4 bases from V and 3 from J, leaving 16 bases between them. The CDR3 reads CASSRKDRRGYEQYF. The CDR3 nucleotides are TGTGCCAGCAGCCGAAAGGACAGACGCGGCTACGAGCAGTACTTC.

This rearrangement joins TRBV5-1 to TRBJ2-5, with 10 bases identical to TRBD2. The length of the CDR3 is 15 residues. The germline CDR1 and CDR2 sequences are SGHRS and YFSETQ. Losses at the gene ends were 6 bases for V and 0 bases for J; bases not matched to a gene: 5. The CDR3 sequence is CASKTSGTYQETQYF. DNA of the CDR3: TGCGCCAGCAAAACTAGCGGGACGTACCAAGAGACCCAGTACTTC.

The V call is TRBV28, the J call TRBJ1-4; D perhaps matches TRBD1 (5 bases). Germline V gene data show CDR1 as MDHEN and CDR2 as SYDVKM. V was trimmed by 3 bases and J by 7 bases, leaving 15 bases between them. This CDR3 comprises 15 residues. The CDR3 spells CASSFETGLGEKLFF. The CDR3 region has the DNA TGTGCCAGCAGTTTTGAAACAGGCTTAGGTGAAAAACTGTTTTTT.

The chain joins TRBV19 to TRBJ2-6, with D possibly TRBD1 on 6 matching bases. V gave up 7 bases and J gave up 1 base, with 11 bases separating them. The CDR3 contains 15 residues. Germline CDR1 and CDR2: LNHDA and SQIVND (reference sequence). This CDR3 is CASTLTGSGANVLTF. The DNA of the CDR3 is TGTGCCAGTACCCTAACAGGGTCTGGGGCCAACGTCCTGACTTTC.

The chain is built from TRBV7-3 and TRBJ2-3, with D unresolved. CDR1 is SGHTA and CDR2 is FQGTGA in the germline V gene. This CDR3 is built from 13 residues. V was shortened by 4 bases and J by 4 bases, with 9 bases between the two germline ends. CDR3 sequence: CASSSDPPDTQYF. The CDR3, as DNA: TGTGCCAGCAGCTCAGATCCCCCAGATACGCAGTATTTT.

J is TRBJ2-7 and V is TRBV30, with a possible D match to TRBD2 (6 bases). The CDR3 sequence is 15 residues long. CDR1 is GTSNPN, CDR2 SVGIG, per germline (reference sequence). The V end was cut by 2 bases, the J end by 1 base, with 15 bases between. The CDR3 protein is CAWSRYAGRSYEQYF. DNA for the CDR3: TGTGCCTGGAGTCGATATGCCGGGAGATCCTACGAGCAGTACTTC.

The chain employs TRBV28 and TRBJ1-2, with TRBD1 matching 10 bases. Germline V gene data show CDR1 as MDHEN and CDR2 as SYDVKM. The V segment lost 5 bases and the J segment 4 bases; nucleotides outside the gene matches: 7. CDR3 size: 15 residues. CDR3 sequence (DNA): TGTGCCAGCAGTCTTTACCGGACAGGGGGCTATGGCTACACCTTC. Its translation is CASSLYRTGGYGYTF.

CDR3 residues: CASSLEGGTEKLFF. CDR3 DNA: TGTGCCAGCAGCTTAGAGGGCGGGACTGAAAAACTGTTTTTT. The chain is built from TRBV7-9 and TRBJ1-4, with a tentative D call TRBD1 (5 bases). The CDR3 runs to 14 residues. Germline-derived CDR1 and CDR2 are SEHNR and FQNEAQ (reference sequence). The V and J ends lost 1 base and 7 bases respectively, with 10 bases between them. The full variable domain, completed using reference TRBV7-9 and TRBJ1-4, is DTGVSQNPRHKITKRGQNVTFRCDPISEHNRLYWYRQTLGQGPEFLTYFQNEAQLEKSRLLSDRFSAERPKGSFSTLEIQRTEQGDSAMYLCASSLEGGTEKLFFGSGTQLSVL.

The V and J genes are TRBV6-5 and TRBJ1-4, with a possible D match to TRBD1 (6 bases). The CDR3 contains 14 residues. The V gene's germline CDR1 is MNHEY and CDR2 SVGAGI. The germline V and J ends were trimmed by 8 bases and 8 bases, with 18 bases remaining between them. The CDR3 bases are TGTGCCAGCCGACCGGGACAACTAGGGGAAAAACTGTTTTTT. Its protein product is CASRPGQLGEKLFF.

This clone was observed a handful of times. The identical CDR3 is also encoded by other nucleotide sequences in the sample. The rearrangement uses TRBV7-2 and TRBJ2-3; 14 bases are a match to TRBD2. Germline CDR1 is SGHTA and CDR2 is FQGNSA. V lost 5 bases to trimming and J lost 3 bases; unmatched junction nucleotides: 13. The CDR3 covers 19 residues. The CDR3 DNA reads TGTGCCAGCAGCCCTTATGTGGGACTAGCGGGAGCGGGGACAGATACGCAGTATTTT. It codes for CASSPYVGLAGAGTDTQYF.

The V and J genes are TRBV18 and TRBJ1-2; D ambiguous. The germline CDR1 and CDR2 sequences are KGHSH and LQKENI. The V end lost 2 bases, the J end lost 4 bases, and 8 bases lay between the germline ends. The CDR3 is made up of 13 amino acids. CDR3 nucleotide sequence: TGTGCCAGCTCACCAGAGGGAGCCTATGGCTACACCTTC. The encoded protein is CASSPEGAYGYTF.

This CDR3 reads CASSQERDRKETQYF. The CDR3 DNA is TGCGCCAGCAGCCAAGAAAGGGACAGGAAAGAGACCCAGTACTTC. This chain connects TRBV4-1 to TRBJ2-5; TRBD1 agrees at 8 bases. Per the germline V gene, CDR1 is MGHRA and CDR2 is YSYEKL. V gave up 0 bases and J gave up 3 bases; unmatched junction bases: 3. This CDR3 has 15 residues.

CDR3 region: CATRVQGSSYEQYF. The CDR3 bases are TGTGCCACCAGGGTCCAGGGCTCCTCCTACGAGCAGTACTTC. The chain carries TRBV15 and TRBJ2-7, with D possibly TRBD1 on 5 matching bases. Trimming removed 6 bases from V and 0 bases from J, with 12 bases in between. The germline gives CDR1 LNHNV, CDR2 YYDKDF (reference sequence). The CDR3 totals 14 residues.